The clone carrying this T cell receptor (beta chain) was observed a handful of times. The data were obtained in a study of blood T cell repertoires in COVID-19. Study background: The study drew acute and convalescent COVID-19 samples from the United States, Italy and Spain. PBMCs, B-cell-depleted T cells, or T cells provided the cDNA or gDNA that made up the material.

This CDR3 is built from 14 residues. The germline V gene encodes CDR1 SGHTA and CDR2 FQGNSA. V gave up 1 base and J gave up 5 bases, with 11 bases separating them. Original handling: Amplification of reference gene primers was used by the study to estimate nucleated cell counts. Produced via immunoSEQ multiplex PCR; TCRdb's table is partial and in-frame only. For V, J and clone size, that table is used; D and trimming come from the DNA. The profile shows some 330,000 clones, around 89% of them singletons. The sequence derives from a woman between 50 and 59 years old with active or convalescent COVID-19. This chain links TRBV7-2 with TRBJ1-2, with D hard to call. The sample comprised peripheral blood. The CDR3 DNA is TGTGCCAGCAGCTTAGGGCAGCGGAGTTATGGCTACACCTTC. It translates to CASSLGQRSYGYTF.